The rows below give T cell receptor beta chains drawn from one sample of a study of Tregs in tolerant kidney transplant recipients. Sequencing was performed with immunoSEQ multiplex PCR; in TCRdb, only in-frame clones are kept and a portion is missing. The sample holds approximately 60,000 clones, 80% to 90% seen once. Specimen: CD4+ T cells from blood (PBMCs), collected 6 months after the transplant. These receptors all stem from a human patient who received a combined kidney and bone marrow transplant. The graft donor may have contributed some T cells. The conserved cysteine and the conserved F or W are not part of the CDR3 here. The order of the fields is J gene, V gene, CDR3 protein.

j_gene: TRBJ2-3; v_gene: TRBV5-4; CDR3aa: ASSLGGPAGTLTDTQY
j_gene: TRBJ1-4; v_gene: TRBV7-2; CDR3aa: ASRLQGEELF
j_gene: TRBJ2-5; v_gene: TRBV5-1; CDR3aa: ASSLWDRASQETQY
j_gene: TRBJ2-2; v_gene: TRBV25-1; CDR3aa: ASSKGVSSSGATGELF
j_gene: TRBJ2-1; v_gene: TRBV7-9; CDR3aa: ASSLRLAGVYNEQF
j_gene: TRBJ1-2; v_gene: TRBV28; CDR3aa: ASSLPPGGEGGYT
j_gene: TRBJ2-1; v_gene: TRBV4-2; CDR3aa: ASSQDSGGRVVEQF
j_gene: TRBJ1-6; v_gene: TRBV4-3; CDR3aa: ASSQGVTRSSYNSPLH
j_gene: TRBJ2-2; v_gene: TRBV19; CDR3aa: ASSIGPGRAGELF
j_gene: TRBJ2-3; v_gene: TRBV7-3; CDR3aa: ASSSGAGGGDTQY
j_gene: TRBJ1-2; v_gene: TRBV4-3; CDR3aa: ASSQNLGGDYGYT
j_gene: TRBJ1-2; v_gene: TRBV7-9; CDR3aa: ASSSSGGTYGYT
j_gene: TRBJ2-1; v_gene: TRBV6-1; CDR3aa: ASSVMGRQGYNEQF
j_gene: TRBJ2-1; v_gene: TRBV7-7; CDR3aa: ASSLGASGMQF
j_gene: TRBJ2-1; v_gene: TRBV7-3; CDR3aa: ASSYHSGGSYNEQF
j_gene: TRBJ2-1; v_gene: TRBV25-1; CDR3aa: ASSGDRVSYNEQF
j_gene: TRBJ2-1; v_gene: TRBV7-8; CDR3aa: ASSAGLAGGGAEQF
j_gene: TRBJ1-3; v_gene: TRBV9; CDR3aa: ASSVAPAAGNTIY
j_gene: TRBJ1-1; v_gene: TRBV5-1; CDR3aa: ASSLGPQGTEAF
j_gene: TRBJ1-1; v_gene: TRBV10-3; CDR3aa: AISERGLMNTEAF
j_gene: TRBJ2-7; v_gene: TRBV5-4; CDR3aa: ASSLAGAGGGYEQY
j_gene: TRBJ2-1; v_gene: TRBV19; CDR3aa: ASSTLGLAGGPGNEQF
j_gene: TRBJ2-6; v_gene: TRBV5-1; CDR3aa: ASSYSGTGLNSGANVLT
j_gene: TRBJ1-5; v_gene: TRBV29-1; CDR3aa: SVRTGGGGNQPQH
j_gene: TRBJ2-5; v_gene: TRBV15; CDR3aa: ATSRDVLAQETQY
j_gene: TRBJ2-3; v_gene: TRBV30; CDR3aa: AWRTSGSTDTQY
j_gene: TRBJ2-1; v_gene: TRBV2; CDR3aa: ASSVNDRVGNEQF
j_gene: TRBJ2-1; v_gene: TRBV2; CDR3aa: ASRIPPGQGALEQF
j_gene: TRBJ1-4; v_gene: TRBV4-1; CDR3aa: ASSQEKGGTTNEKLF
j_gene: TRBJ2-2; v_gene: TRBV6-5; CDR3aa: ASSYFPGTGSGELF
j_gene: TRBJ1-4; v_gene: TRBV19; CDR3aa: ASSIGTGVVTNEKLF
j_gene: TRBJ1-5; v_gene: TRBV7-2; CDR3aa: ASSPTDQPQH
j_gene: TRBJ2-1; v_gene: TRBV11-3; CDR3aa: ASSFERAYNEQF
j_gene: TRBJ1-2; v_gene: TRBV7-2; CDR3aa: ASSLPGQGANGYT
j_gene: TRBJ2-5; v_gene: TRBV15; CDR3aa: ATSTRFGETQY
j_gene: TRBJ2-5; v_gene: TRBV20-1; CDR3aa: SARGRETQY
j_gene: TRBJ1-2; v_gene: TRBV5-1; CDR3aa: ASSFGSTGDYGYT
j_gene: TRBJ1-2; v_gene: TRBV28; CDR3aa: ASSFFDRVYYT
j_gene: TRBJ1-3; v_gene: TRBV7-6; CDR3aa: ASSSVGNTIY
j_gene: TRBJ2-5; v_gene: TRBV7-2; CDR3aa: ASRQRTSGVQETQY
j_gene: TRBJ1-4; v_gene: TRBV30; CDR3aa: AWSKDRVSNEKLF
j_gene: TRBJ2-7; v_gene: TRBV13; CDR3aa: ASSPIRGFEQY
j_gene: TRBJ1-1; v_gene: TRBV30; CDR3aa: AWTTGSNTEAF
j_gene: TRBJ2-7; v_gene: TRBV30; CDR3aa: AWSVTIVGEQY
j_gene: TRBJ1-4; v_gene: TRBV29-1; CDR3aa: SVITGRRNEKLF
j_gene: TRBJ1-2; v_gene: TRBV28; CDR3aa: ASSLGPYGYT
j_gene: TRBJ1-1; v_gene: TRBV29-1; CDR3aa: SVSPVGRNTEAF
j_gene: TRBJ2-3; v_gene: TRBV7-2; CDR3aa: ASSRSGRGTDTQY
j_gene: TRBJ2-1; v_gene: TRBV7-2; CDR3aa: ASRDQPGQGAREQF
j_gene: TRBJ2-1; v_gene: TRBV5-1; CDR3aa: ASSSKTSGRQSEQF
j_gene: TRBJ1-6; v_gene: TRBV25-1; CDR3aa: ASSQTGFFSPLH
j_gene: TRBJ2-7; v_gene: TRBV7-2; CDR3aa: ASSSQGTSYEQY